This entry lists 3 T cell receptor beta chains sequenced from one sample in a study of cytomegalovirus exposure and HLA in healthy donors. The PCR ran on 60 Vbeta and 13 Jbeta primers. Using immunoSEQ multiplex PCR, the repertoire was profiled, and TCRdb retains in-frame clones only, with some absent. Among 120,000 to 150,000 clones listed, about three quarters were seen once. The material sequenced was PBMCs. Receptors were obtained from a man aged 18-30 years in good health and CMV-seronegative.

The V and J genes are TRBV2 and TRBJ2-2; the D gene is possibly TRBD2 (6 bases). There are 15 residues in the CDR3. Looked up from germline, CDR1 is SNHLY and CDR2 is FYNNEI. Trimming took off 0 bases at V and 5 bases at J, with 10 bases between the two ends. The CDR3: CASSEAHGGTGELFF. CDR3 in DNA: TGTGCCAGCAGTGAAGCGCACGGGGGAACCGGGGAGCTGTTTTTT.

This clone was picked up a small number of times. The chain is built from TRBV11-3 and TRBJ2-5; D might be TRBD1 (8 bases). Germline CDR1 and CDR2: SGHNT and YENEEA. V was clipped by 3 bases and J by 7 bases, with 18 bases between them. This CDR3 spans 15 amino acids. CDR3 DNA sequence: TGTGCCAGCAGCTTGAGACAGGGGACTATAGGGACCCAGTACTTC. It translates to CASSLRQGTIGTQYF.

The chain is built from TRBV7-9 and TRBJ2-3, with D perhaps TRBD1 (6 bases). Looked up from germline, CDR1 is SEHNR and CDR2 is FQNEAQ (reference sequence). The CDR3 sequence is 15 residues long. V dropped 5 bases and J dropped 0 bases, with 12 bases sitting between them. Here the CDR3 reads CASSRQEFSTDTQYF. The CDR3 DNA is TGTGCCAGCAGCCGACAGGAGTTTAGCACAGATACGCAGTATTTT.